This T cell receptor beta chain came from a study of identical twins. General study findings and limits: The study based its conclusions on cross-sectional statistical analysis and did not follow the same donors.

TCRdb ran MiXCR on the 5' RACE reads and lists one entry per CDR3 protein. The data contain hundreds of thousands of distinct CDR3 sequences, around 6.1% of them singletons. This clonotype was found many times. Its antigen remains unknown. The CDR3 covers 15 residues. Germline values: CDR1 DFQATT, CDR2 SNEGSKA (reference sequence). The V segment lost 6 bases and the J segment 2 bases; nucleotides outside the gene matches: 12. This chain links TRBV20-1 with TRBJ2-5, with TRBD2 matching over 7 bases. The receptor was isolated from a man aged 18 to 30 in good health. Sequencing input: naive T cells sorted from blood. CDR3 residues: CSASRASGLQETQYF. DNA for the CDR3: TGCAGTGCCTCCCGGGCTAGCGGTCTACAAGAGACCCAGTACTTC.